Listed below are T cell receptor beta chains from one sample, sequenced in a study of cytomegalovirus exposure and HLA in healthy donors. TCRdb's copy holds only in-frame clones and misses some; the assay was immunoSEQ multiplex PCR. The sample has 180,000 or so clones; around 76% are singletons. The sample was PBMCs. These receptors originate from a man in his forties or fifties in good health and CMV-seronegative. Each CDR3 is given with its conserved first and last residue. Fields, in order: J gene, V gene, D gene, clone size, CDR3 protein, CDR3 DNA. A D gene is named only where the DNA matches it firmly. Clone sizes are given selectively: once, few, many, or a class where the clone is expanded.

J gene: TRBJ2-2
V gene: TRBV7-2
D gene: TRBD1
clone size: -
CDR3 protein: CASSSNIGTGASNTGELFF
CDR3 DNA: TGTGCCAGCAGCTCTAACATCGGGACAGGGGCCTCGAACACCGGGGAGCTGTTTTTT

J gene: TRBJ2-1
V gene: TRBV13
D gene: -
clone size: -
CDR3 protein: CASSWHRSSYNEQFF
CDR3 DNA: TGTGCCAGCAGCTGGCACAGGAGCTCCTACAATGAGCAGTTCTTC

J gene: TRBJ1-2
V gene: TRBV5-4
D gene: -
clone size: once
CDR3 protein: CASSLPQGGGYGYTF
CDR3 DNA: TGTGCCAGCAGCTTGCCCCAGGGAGGGGGCTATGGCTACACCTTC

J gene: TRBJ1-1
V gene: TRBV6-1
D gene: -
clone size: once
CDR3 protein: CLTTRAFF
CDR3 DNA: TGTCTCACCACCCGGGCTTTCTTT

J gene: TRBJ1-5
V gene: TRBV28
D gene: TRBD1
clone size: -
CDR3 protein: CASSWGQVNQPQHF
CDR3 DNA: TGTGCCAGCAGTTGGGGACAGGTGAATCAGCCCCAGCATTTT

J gene: TRBJ2-2
V gene: TRBV5-1
D gene: -
clone size: -
CDR3 protein: CASSLGQVRPGELFF
CDR3 DNA: TGCGCCAGCAGCTTGGGACAGGTTCGACCCGGGGAGCTGTTTTTT

J gene: TRBJ1-2
V gene: TRBV6-1
D gene: TRBD1
clone size: -
CDR3 protein: CASIVVTGQFYGYTF
CDR3 DNA: TGTGCCAGCATTGTCGTAACGGGACAGTTTTATGGCTACACCTTC

J gene: TRBJ2-3
V gene: TRBV12-5
D gene: -
clone size: -
CDR3 protein: CASGSQSTDTQYF
CDR3 DNA: TGTGCTAGTGGTTCCCAAAGCACAGATACGCAGTATTTT

J gene: TRBJ2-7
V gene: TRBV2
D gene: -
clone size: -
CDR3 protein: CASKDRPYEQYF
CDR3 DNA: TGTGCCAGCAAAGACAGGCCCTACGAGCAGTACTTC

J gene: TRBJ2-4
V gene: TRBV2
D gene: -
clone size: -
CDR3 protein: CASSALPTPRRSKNIQYF
CDR3 DNA: TGTGCCAGCAGTGCCCTTCCGACCCCAAGGAGGTCCAAAAACATTCAGTACTTC

J gene: TRBJ1-2
V gene: TRBV15
D gene: -
clone size: -
CDR3 protein: CATSFDRGNGYTF
CDR3 DNA: TGTGCCACCAGTTTCGACAGAGGAAATGGCTACACCTTC

J gene: TRBJ2-1
V gene: TRBV9
D gene: -
clone size: once
CDR3 protein: CASSVEVTVDNEQLF
CDR3 DNA: TGTGCCAGCAGCGTAGAGGTAACGGTAGACAATGAGCAGCTCTTC

J gene: TRBJ2-1
V gene: TRBV27
D gene: TRBD1
clone size: -
CDR3 protein: CASSTDRGRKVDEQFF
CDR3 DNA: TGTGCCAGCAGTACCGACAGGGGGCGAAAGGTGGATGAGCAGTTCTTC

J gene: TRBJ2-1
V gene: TRBV5-4
D gene: -
clone size: -
CDR3 protein: CASSSSGSSYNEQFF
CDR3 DNA: TGTGCCAGCAGCTCGTCGGGGAGCTCCTACAATGAGCAGTTCTTC

J gene: TRBJ2-1
V gene: TRBV7-9
D gene: -
clone size: -
CDR3 protein: CASSLDVSGPREQFF
CDR3 DNA: TGTGCCAGCAGCTTAGACGTAAGCGGCCCCCGGGAGCAGTTCTTC

J gene: TRBJ1-1
V gene: TRBV7-8
D gene: -
clone size: -
CDR3 protein: CASSLVAGNTEAFF
CDR3 DNA: TGTGCCAGCAGCTTAGTGGCAGGGAACACTGAAGCTTTCTTT

J gene: TRBJ2-7
V gene: TRBV29-1
D gene: -
clone size: -
CDR3 protein: CSVGRGGETSYEQYF
CDR3 DNA: TGCAGCGTAGGACGAGGAGGGGAGACCTCCTACGAGCAGTACTTC

J gene: TRBJ1-1
V gene: TRBV7-3
D gene: -
clone size: -
CDR3 protein: CASSDTGNTEAFF
CDR3 DNA: TGTGCCAGCAGCGACACAGGGAACACTGAAGCTTTCTTT

J gene: TRBJ2-3
V gene: TRBV9
D gene: -
clone size: -
CDR3 protein: CASSVEGTGRTDTQYF
CDR3 DNA: TGTGCCAGCAGCGTAGAGGGGACTGGTAGGACAGATACGCAGTATTTT

J gene: TRBJ2-7
V gene: TRBV4-2
D gene: TRBD2
clone size: -
CDR3 protein: CASSQDGASGPNYEQYF
CDR3 DNA: TGTGCCAGCAGCCAAGATGGGGCTAGCGGACCGAACTACGAGCAGTACTTC

J gene: TRBJ1-2
V gene: TRBV28
D gene: -
clone size: -
CDR3 protein: CASSSLLSGNYGYTF
CDR3 DNA: TGTGCCAGCAGTTCGCTGCTTTCAGGGAACTATGGCTACACCTTC

J gene: TRBJ2-1
V gene: TRBV9
D gene: TRBD2
clone size: -
CDR3 protein: CASSVGIAGGPNYNEQFF
CDR3 DNA: TGTGCCAGCAGCGTAGGTATAGCGGGAGGGCCCAATTACAATGAGCAGTTCTTC

J gene: TRBJ1-2
V gene: TRBV7-8
D gene: -
clone size: -
CDR3 protein: CASSLAVNYGYTF
CDR3 DNA: TGTGCCAGCAGCTTAGCCGTTAACTATGGCTACACCTTC

J gene: TRBJ2-3
V gene: TRBV18
D gene: -
clone size: -
CDR3 protein: CASSPYRSTDTQYF
CDR3 DNA: TGTGCCAGCTCACCGTACAGAAGCACAGATACGCAGTATTTT

J gene: TRBJ2-7
V gene: TRBV27
D gene: -
clone size: -
CDR3 protein: CASSLGAVTYEQYF
CDR3 DNA: TGTGCCAGCAGTTTAGGGGCGGTCACCTACGAGCAGTACTTC

J gene: TRBJ1-1
V gene: TRBV11-3
D gene: TRBD1
clone size: -
CDR3 protein: CASSLDRLNTEAFF
CDR3 DNA: TGTGCCAGCAGCTTGGACAGGTTGAACACTGAAGCTTTCTTT

J gene: TRBJ1-4
V gene: TRBV5-4
D gene: TRBD1
clone size: few
CDR3 protein: CASSSGQNEKLFF
CDR3 DNA: TGTGCCAGCAGCTCGGGACAGAATGAAAAACTGTTTTTT

J gene: TRBJ1-5
V gene: TRBV6-5
D gene: -
clone size: -
CDR3 protein: CASRGGGWGNQPQHF
CDR3 DNA: TGTGCCAGCCGGGGTGGTGGTTGGGGCAATCAGCCCCAGCATTTT

J gene: TRBJ2-2
V gene: TRBV28
D gene: TRBD2
clone size: -
CDR3 protein: CASSLGAGGITGELFF
CDR3 DNA: TGTGCCAGCAGTTTAGGGGCGGGGGGCATTACCGGGGAGCTGTTTTTT

J gene: TRBJ2-1
V gene: TRBV7-2
D gene: -
clone size: -
CDR3 protein: CATANLNSYNEQFF
CDR3 DNA: TGTGCCACCGCGAACCTGAACTCCTACAATGAGCAGTTCTTC

J gene: TRBJ2-1
V gene: TRBV2
D gene: -
clone size: -
CDR3 protein: CASSSSALLHNEQFF
CDR3 DNA: TGTGCCAGCAGTTCTAGCGCCCTCCTCCACAATGAGCAGTTCTTC

J gene: TRBJ1-4
V gene: TRBV28
D gene: -
clone size: -
CDR3 protein: CASSLSVGGDEKLFF
CDR3 DNA: TGTGCCAGCAGTTTATCGGTAGGGGGGGATGAAAAACTGTTTTTT

J gene: TRBJ1-2
V gene: TRBV6-1
D gene: -
clone size: -
CDR3 protein: CASSEWGGYGYTF
CDR3 DNA: TGTGCCAGCAGTGAATGGGGGGGCTATGGCTACACCTTC

J gene: TRBJ1-2
V gene: TRBV5-4
D gene: TRBD1
clone size: -
CDR3 protein: CASSSGTEYGYTF
CDR3 DNA: TGTGCCAGCAGCTCCGGGACAGAGTATGGCTACACCTTC

J gene: TRBJ2-4
V gene: TRBV6-1
D gene: TRBD2
clone size: -
CDR3 protein: CASSDRGLAGGPATKNIQYF
CDR3 DNA: TGTGCCAGCAGTGACCGGGGACTAGCGGGAGGGCCGGCGACCAAAAACATTCAGTACTTC

J gene: TRBJ1-6
V gene: TRBV28
D gene: -
clone size: few
CDR3 protein: CASSLIGQEFNSPLHF
CDR3 DNA: TGTGCCAGCAGTTTAATTGGACAAGAGTTTAATTCACCCCTCCACTTT

J gene: TRBJ1-1
V gene: TRBV19
D gene: TRBD1
clone size: few
CDR3 protein: CASSPVPGQKTEAFF
CDR3 DNA: TGTGCCAGTAGTCCAGTCCCGGGACAGAAGACCGAAGCTTTCTTT

J gene: TRBJ1-5
V gene: TRBV7-8
D gene: -
clone size: -
CDR3 protein: CATSGPGSLSNQPQHF
CDR3 DNA: TGTGCCACCTCAGGGCCGGGCTCCCTTAGCAATCAGCCCCAGCATTTT

J gene: TRBJ1-2
V gene: TRBV7-2
D gene: -
clone size: few
CDR3 protein: CASSLDGGGSNYGYTF
CDR3 DNA: TGTGCCAGCAGCTTAGATGGGGGGGGCTCAAACTATGGCTACACCTTC

J gene: TRBJ1-6
V gene: TRBV5-4
D gene: TRBD1
clone size: -
CDR3 protein: CASSTDRDSPLHF
CDR3 DNA: TGTGCCAGCAGCACGGACAGGGATTCACCCCTCCACTTT

J gene: TRBJ1-6
V gene: TRBV7-3
D gene: -
clone size: few
CDR3 protein: CASSFRGPDSPLHF
CDR3 DNA: TGTGCCAGCAGCTTCAGGGGCCCGGATTCACCCCTCCACTTT

J gene: TRBJ2-5
V gene: TRBV10-3
D gene: -
clone size: -
CDR3 protein: CAISRQEQETQYF
CDR3 DNA: TGTGCCATTTCCCGACAGGAGCAAGAGACCCAGTACTTC

J gene: TRBJ1-1
V gene: TRBV2
D gene: TRBD1
clone size: -
CDR3 protein: CASRRQGNTEAFF
CDR3 DNA: TGTGCCAGCAGGAGACAGGGAAACACTGAAGCTTTCTTT

J gene: TRBJ2-6
V gene: TRBV14
D gene: TRBD1
clone size: -
CDR3 protein: CASSHATGAGANVLTF
CDR3 DNA: TGTGCCAGCAGCCACGCAACAGGGGCTGGGGCCAACGTCCTGACTTTC

J gene: TRBJ2-4
V gene: TRBV5-8
D gene: -
clone size: -
CDR3 protein: CASSLEGLAKNIQYF
CDR3 DNA: TGTGCCAGCAGCTTGGAGGGGCTAGCCAAAAACATTCAGTACTTC

J gene: TRBJ1-4
V gene: TRBV27
D gene: -
clone size: -
CDR3 protein: CASSFQGPNEKLFF
CDR3 DNA: TGTGCCAGCAGTTTCCAGGGTCCGAATGAAAAACTGTTTTTT

J gene: TRBJ2-7
V gene: TRBV5-1
D gene: -
clone size: -
CDR3 protein: CASRRESYEQYF
CDR3 DNA: TGCGCCAGCAGAAGGGAGTCCTACGAGCAGTACTTC

J gene: TRBJ2-2
V gene: TRBV5-4
D gene: -
clone size: -
CDR3 protein: CASSLAGYTGELFF
CDR3 DNA: TGTGCCAGCAGCTTGGCAGGGTACACCGGGGAGCTGTTTTTT

J gene: TRBJ1-1
V gene: TRBV28
D gene: -
clone size: -
CDR3 protein: CATTRVTEAFF
CDR3 DNA: TGTGCCACCACCCGAGTCACTGAAGCTTTCTTT

J gene: TRBJ2-7
V gene: TRBV13
D gene: TRBD1
clone size: -
CDR3 protein: CASSPVTTGGSYEQYF
CDR3 DNA: TGTGCCAGCAGCCCGGTAACGACAGGGGGGTCCTACGAGCAGTACTTC